These 9 T cell receptor beta chains came from one sample sequenced in a study of blood T cell repertoires in COVID-19 (dated by TCRdb to about 2020). The library was produced with the immunoSEQ multiplex PCR assay. TCRdb obtained this table from immuneACCESS and retained in-frame rearrangements with V and J assigned. These tables miss some clones; where compared with another copy, unresolved V genes account for less than half of the shortfall, and the remainder is unexplained. The sample data list roughly 170,000 clones, and about 86% of these were observed just once. The top ten clones comprise under 25% of the sample. Sequencing was done on a sample of peripheral blood. These receptors came from a man between 70 and 80 years old with active or convalescent COVID-19.

The V gene is TRBV4-3, the J gene TRBJ1-5, with D maybe TRBD1 (5 bases). CDR1 is LGHNA and CDR2 is YSLEER in the germline V gene. The CDR3 has 15 amino acids. V was cut by 0 bases and J by 5 bases, with 11 bases left in between. CDR3 loop: CASSQDGAGYQPQHF. Here the CDR3 DNA reads TGCGCCAGCAGCCAAGATGGGGCAGGATATCAGCCCCAGCATTTT.

The table lists this clone with a few counts. The rearrangement links TRBV5-8 to TRBJ2-3; 7 positions match TRBD1. Germline trimming cut 0 bases from V and 0 bases from J; bases unmatched to any gene: 10. Germline V gives CDR1 SGHTS, CDR2 YDEGEE. The CDR3 sequence is 18 residues long. For the CDR3, the DNA is TGTGCCAGCAGCTTGGTAATCTTTACAGGGGTGAGCACAGATACGCAGTATTTT. It codes for CASSLVIFTGVSTDTQYF.

The CDR3 DNA follows: TGTGCCAGCTCACCCGTCTTGGGGGCCTATGGCTACACCTTC. Protein sequence: CASSPVLGAYGYTF. V gene TRBV18 combines with J gene TRBJ1-2; maybe TRBD1 (6 bases). Trimming removed 3 bases at V and 4 bases at J, with 12 bases between. Germline CDR1 is KGHSH and CDR2 is LQKENI. This CDR3 contains 14 residues. Drawing the rest from reference TRBV18 and TRBJ1-2, the complete variable domain is NAGVMQNPRHLVRRRGQEARLRCSPMKGHSHVYWYRQLPEEGLKFMVYLQKENIIDESGMPKERFSAEFPKEGPSILRIQQVVRGDSAAYFCASSPVLGAYGYTFGSGTRLTVV.

This clone was counted a single time. This chain joins TRBV10-1 and TRBJ2-1; the D gene is possibly TRBD1 (6 bases). The germline CDR1 and CDR2 sequences are WNHNN and SYGVQD (reference sequence). V was cut by 7 bases and J by 8 bases, with 15 bases left in between. There are 13 residues in the CDR3. CDR3: CASKTGRVHEQFF. The CDR3 DNA sequence: TGCGCCAGCAAAACAGGGAGAGTTCATGAGCAGTTCTTC.

This chain joins TRBV6-2 or TRBV6-3 and TRBJ2-7; 8 bases agree with TRBD1. Germline V gene data show CDR1 as MNHEY and CDR2 as SVGEGT. Trimming took 0 bases from V and 6 from J; bases not matched to a gene: 7. The CDR3 has 15 residues. The CDR3 sequence: CASSYSTAGQGEQYF. The CDR3 region has the DNA TGTGCCAGCAGTTACTCGACAGCAGGACAGGGCGAGCAGTACTTC.

The chain couples TRBV18 to TRBJ2-2, with 10 bases lining up with TRBD2. The CDR3 runs 16 residues. Losses at the gene ends were 4 bases for V and 5 bases for J; bases not matched to a gene: 7. Per the germline V gene, CDR1 is KGHSH and CDR2 is LQKENI. CDR3 nucleotides: TGTGCCAGCTCACTCCCTAGCGGGAGAGGTACCGGGGAGCTGTTTTTT. Protein: CASSLPSGRGTGELFF.

Only a few counts were recorded for this clone. This rearrangement joins TRBV30 to TRBJ1-5; a possible D gene is TRBD1 (6 bases). V lost 2 bases and J 3 bases, leaving 8 bases between the germline ends. Germline values: CDR1 GTSNPN, CDR2 SVGIG (reference sequence). The CDR3 runs 13 residues. CDR3 coding DNA: TGTGCCTGGAGTTCAGGGGCCAATCAGCCCCAGCATTTT. Translated, it gives CAWSSGANQPQHF.

The chain uses TRBV29-1 and TRBJ1-5; 8 bases map to TRBD1. The CDR3 length is 15 residues. With V trimmed by 4 bases and J by 3 bases, 8 bases remained unmatched. Germline values: CDR1 SQVTM, CDR2 ANQGSEA. CDR3 loop: CSVASAGGVNQPQHF. DNA for the CDR3: TGCAGCGTTGCCTCGGCAGGGGGCGTCAATCAGCCCCAGCATTTT.

This clone was counted between two and nine times. The rearrangement links TRBV7-2 to TRBJ1-6, with a tentative D call TRBD1 (5 bases). This CDR3 contains 18 residues. Trimming shortened V by 5 bases and J by 0 bases, and 17 bases separated the two germline ends. Germline CDR1 SGHTA, CDR2 FQGNSA. The DNA for the CDR3 is TGTGCCAGCAGCCGTTCCCGGGACTGGAGCTCCTATAATTCACCCCTCCACTTT. Protein product: CASSRSRDWSSYNSPLHF.